This T cell receptor beta chain was sequenced for a study of cytomegalovirus exposure and HLA in healthy donors. In this sample, this clone turned up once. The PCR was carried out with 60 Vbeta primers and 13 Jbeta primers. TCRdb keeps only in-frame clones here, not all; method: immunoSEQ multiplex PCR. The sample has 150,000 or so clones; over 60% are singletons. There are 13 residues in the CDR3. Looked up from germline, CDR1 is SGHTA and CDR2 is FQGNSA. The V gene lost 0 bases and the J gene lost 4 bases, with 5 bases spanning the gap. This TCR was recovered from a woman aged 40-49 years in good health and CMV-seronegative. This sequence joins TRBV7-2 and TRBJ2-3; the D gene is possibly TRBD1 (5 bases). The specimen was PBMCs. CDR3 sequence reads: CASSLARADTQYF. CDR3 nucleotides: TGTGCCAGCAGCTTAGCCAGGGCAGATACGCAGTATTTT.